Listed here are 24 T cell receptor beta chains from one sample, sequenced in a study of post-analysis software for immune sequencing data (dated by TCRdb to between 2014 and 2016). The paper as a whole reports these results and caveats: Significantly higher frequencies in patients than in controls were found for a few TRBV segments, including TRBV5-6, TRBV5-1 and TRBV20-1.

For these receptors, no antigen is known. Library preparation employed PCR. Sequenced using an Illumina HiSeq 2500. To reduce PCR and sequencing biases, unique molecular identifiers were built into the TCR beta cDNA libraries. TCRdb ran its own pipeline on the public reads, namely fastp trimming at Q25 and MiXCR clone calling, and kept in-frame beta chains. Duplicate CDR3 protein sequences are folded into a single record with the most common DNA and genes. The table for this sample lists more than 450,000 distinct CDR3 sequences; around a third of them were counted only once. The biggest ten clones account for 4.5% to 7.5% of the sample. Source material: blood. These receptors came from a girl aged 2 to 17 with multiple sclerosis.

J is TRBJ1-1 and V is TRBV28; TRBD1 agrees at 8 bases. The junction had 7 bases not matched to a gene; V was cut back by 6 bases and J by 1 base. Germline CDR1 and CDR2: MDHEN and SYDVKM. This CDR3 has 15 amino acids. CDR3 DNA: TGTGCCAGCAGCGCAGGGGGCGCAAGGAACACTGAAGCTTTCTTT. It yields the protein CASSAGGARNTEAFF.

The sample holds a few counts of this clonotype. CDR3 in DNA: TGTGGATTGGGCGGTAGCTCCTACAATGAGCAGTTCTTC. It specifies CGLGGSSYNEQFF. The gene calls are TRBV7-9 and TRBJ2-1; no clear D gene. The CDR3 covers 13 residues. Germline CDR1 reads SEHNR; CDR2 reads FQNEAQ (reference sequence).

The chain is built from TRBV2 and TRBJ1-2; TRBD1 matches 8 bases. This CDR3 spans 13 amino acids. Trimming took 6 bases from V and 6 from J; bases not matched to a gene: 6. The germline V gene encodes CDR1 SNHLY and CDR2 FYNNEI. CDR3 coding DNA: TGTGCCAGCAGAACAGGGGGAGGGAATGGCTACACCTTC. Translating it yields CASRTGGGNGYTF. The whole variable domain, filled in from reference TRBV2 and TRBJ1-2, reads EPEVTQTPSHQVTQMGQEVILRCVPISNHLYFYWYRQILGQKVEFLVSFYNNEISEKSEIFDDQFSVERPDGSNFTLKIRSTKLEDSAMYFCASRTGGGNGYTFGSGTRLTVV.

This clonotype occurred once. The rearrangement links TRBV7-2 to TRBJ2-1; D possibly matches TRBD1 or TRBD2 (5 bases each). Germline V gene sequence: CDR1 SGHTA, CDR2 FQGNSA. Trimming took 4 bases from V and 6 from J, leaving 13 bases between them. This CDR3 contains 14 residues. The CDR3 DNA sequence: TGTGCCAGCAGCTGGACCGGGGCTCGCAATGAGCAGTTCTTC. Amino acids: CASSWTGARNEQFF.

This chain connects TRBV5-1 to TRBJ1-4; D uncertain. The CDR3 has 15 amino acids. Trimming stripped 0 bases from V and 8 bases from J, with 14 bases between. Germline V lookup: CDR1 SGHRS, CDR2 YFSETQ. The CDR3 sequence: CASSLGAGLGEKLFF. For the CDR3, the DNA is TGCGCCAGCAGCTTGGGCGCAGGCCTGGGGGAAAAACTGTTTTTT.

The V and J genes are TRBV3-1 and TRBJ1-1; D uncertain. V lost 4 bases to trimming and J lost 5 bases, with 14 bases between them. Germline CDR1 LGHDT, CDR2 YNNKEL (reference sequence). The CDR3 covers 14 residues. The CDR3 loop is CASSPLIARTEAFF. Here the CDR3 DNA reads TGTGCCAGCAGCCCCCTCATTGCCCGGACTGAAGCTTTCTTT.

The rearrangement uses TRBV20-1 and TRBJ2-3; D is tentatively TRBD1 or TRBD2 (5 bases each). Trimming left V 1 base short and J 6 bases short, with 14 bases between. Germline assignment: CDR1 DFQATT and CDR2 SNEGSKA (reference sequence). This CDR3 region has 14 residues. The CDR3 spells CSARAFRGGDTQYF. CDR3 in DNA: TGCAGTGCTAGAGCCTTTCGGGGCGGCGATACGCAGTATTTT.

The chain is built from TRBV18 and TRBJ2-7, with unresolved D. V lost 6 bases to trimming and J lost 0 bases, with 18 bases between them. In germline, CDR1 is KGHSH, CDR2 LQKENI. This CDR3 has 16 amino acids. The DNA of the CDR3 is TGTGCCAGCTCGCCTCGAGGCAGCCTTAGCTCCTACGAGCAGTACTTC. It translates to CASSPRGSLSSYEQYF.

At least ten counts were recorded for this clonotype. The CDR3 loop is CSASGAPRGRQETQYF. CDR3 DNA sequence: TGCAGTGCGTCCGGGGCTCCGAGGGGGAGGCAAGAGACCCAGTACTTC. J is TRBJ2-5 and V is TRBV20-1; D is possibly TRBD1 or TRBD2 (6 bases each). CDR1 is DFQATT, CDR2 SNEGSKA, per germline (reference sequence). The CDR3 is made up of 16 amino acids. Trimming removed 6 bases at V and 2 bases at J, with 22 bases between.

This clonotype was counted a few times. CDR3 bases: TGCAGTGCTAGAGCGTTAGCGGGGGGAAAAGAGACCCAGTACTTC. It yields the protein CSARALAGGKETQYF. The J gene is TRBJ2-5, the V gene TRBV20-1, with 10 bases fitting TRBD2. The ends lost 1 base at V and 3 bases at J; junction bases unmatched: 5. CDR1 and CDR2 from the germline V gene are DFQATT and SNEGSKA (reference sequence). The CDR3 spans 15 residues.

The chain carries TRBV7-9 and TRBJ2-7, with 8 bases that match TRBD1. This CDR3 contains 16 residues. With V trimmed by 0 bases and J by 2 bases, 6 bases remained unmatched. Germline CDR1 and CDR2: SEHNR and FQNEAQ (reference sequence). The CDR3 DNA sequence: TGTGCCAGCAGCTTAGCGGGTACAGGGGGACCCTACGAGCAGTACTTC. Translated, it gives CASSLAGTGGPYEQYF.

V and J are TRBV5-5 and TRBJ2-5, with D tentatively TRBD2 (6 bases). The CDR3 loop spans 14 amino acids. Per the germline V gene, CDR1 is SGHKS and CDR2 is YYEKEE (reference sequence). V was clipped by 1 base and J by 5 bases, with 12 bases between them. The CDR3 loop reads CASSLFGGSETQYF. The CDR3, as DNA: TGTGCCAGCAGCTTGTTCGGGGGAAGCGAGACCCAGTACTTC.

Ten or more counts support this clonotype. The chain is built from TRBV5-1 and TRBJ2-7, with 12 bases identical to TRBD2. The germline CDR1 and CDR2 sequences are SGHRS and YFSETQ. The CDR3 has 15 residues. V lost 1 base, J lost 3 bases, and 2 bases stayed unmatched. The CDR3 loop reads CASSLTSGGIYEQYF. In DNA, the CDR3 is TGCGCCAGCAGCTTGACTAGCGGGGGGATCTACGAGCAGTACTTC.

The rearrangement joins TRBV7-8 to TRBJ2-1, with D possibly being TRBD1 (6 bases). The germline V gene encodes CDR1 SGHVS and CDR2 FQNEAQ. Trimming shortened V by 0 bases and J by 4 bases, and 16 bases separated the two germline ends. This CDR3 is 17 amino acids long. The CDR3 sequence: CASSLAILRQAYNEQFF. The CDR3 DNA sequence: TGTGCCAGCAGCTTAGCCATTCTGAGACAGGCATACAATGAGCAGTTCTTC.

The chain has TRBV29-1 and TRBJ2-4, with unresolved D. Germline V CDR1 and CDR2: SQVTM, ANQGSEA. The V end was cut by 6 bases, the J end by 8 bases, with 14 bases between. The CDR3 totals 12 residues. The CDR3 sequence: CSVILGLHIQYF. The DNA of the CDR3 is TGCAGCGTAATCCTAGGGCTTCACATTCAGTACTTC. Full variable domain (missing parts from reference TRBV29-1 and TRBJ2-4): SAVISQKPSRDICQRGTSLTIQCQVDSQVTMMFWYRQQPGQSLTLIATANQGSEATYESGFVIDKFPISRPNLTFSTLTVSNMSPEDSSIYLCSVILGLHIQYFGAGTRLSVL.

The gene calls are TRBV12-3 or TRBV12-4 and TRBJ2-3; no clear D. The CDR3 has 13 amino acids. V lost 2 bases, J lost 7 bases, and 10 bases lay in between. The DNA for the CDR3 is TGTGCCAGCAGTTTAACCCCGACAAATACGCAGTATTTT. Protein sequence: CASSLTPTNTQYF.

This clonotype turned up a few times. The rearrangement uses TRBV10-3 and TRBJ1-2; D is undetermined. V lost 6 bases and J lost 2, with 13 bases in between. Germline CDR1 ENHRY, CDR2 SYGVKD. This CDR3 is 14 amino acids long. CDR3 sequence reads: CAISSNRENYGYTF. As DNA, the CDR3 is TGTGCCATCAGCTCCAACCGAGAAAACTATGGCTACACCTTC.

This chain joins TRBV5-1 and TRBJ2-7; D assignment may be TRBD1 or TRBD2 (6 bases each). Germline V gene sequence: CDR1 SGHRS, CDR2 YFSETQ. The CDR3 has 14 amino acids. The V and J ends lost 4 bases and 4 bases respectively, with 15 bases between them. CDR3: CASSISRGPYEQYF. DNA for the CDR3: TGCGCCAGCAGCATTAGCCGGGGGCCATACGAGCAGTACTTC.

This CDR3 reads CASILLGPYEQYF. The CDR3, as DNA: TGTGCCAGCATCCTTTTGGGTCCCTACGAGCAGTACTTC. The chain is built from TRBV9 and TRBJ2-7; D unclear. The V end was cut by 6 bases, the J end by 2 bases, with 12 bases between. The CDR3 extends over 13 amino acids. The V gene's germline CDR1 is SGDLS and CDR2 YYNGEE. The variable domain in full, completed from reference TRBV9 and TRBJ2-7, reads DSGVTQTPKHLITATGQRVTLRCSPRSGDLSVYWYQQSLDQGLQFLIQYYNGEERAKGNILERFSAQQFPDLHSELNLSSLELGDSALYFCASILLGPYEQYFGPGTRLTVT.

A remark on this clonotype: No conserved phenylalanine or tryptophan is present at the end of the CDR3, so a read error is the likely explanation. This chain joins TRBV6-1 and TRBJ2-6, with unresolved D. V was clipped by 7 bases and J by 1 base, with 5 bases between them. The CDR3 runs 13 residues. Germline V lookup: CDR1 MNHNS, CDR2 SASEGT. The CDR3 loop is CASKGSGANVLTC. CDR3 sequence (DNA): TGTGCCAGCAAAGGGTCTGGGGCCAACGTCCTGACTTGC.

This clonotype came up many times. This rearrangement joins TRBV7-3 to TRBJ1-2; the match to TRBD1 covers 8 bases. V lost 5 bases to trimming and J lost 3 bases; unmatched junction nucleotides: 2. CDR3 length: 13 amino acids. Looked up from germline, CDR1 is SGHTA and CDR2 is FQGTGA. The CDR3, as DNA: TGTGCCAGCAGCGTGACAGGGGACTATGGCTACACCTTC. Amino acids: CASSVTGDYGYTF.

This clonotype has a handful of counts. The chain carries TRBV6-2 or TRBV6-3 and TRBJ2-7; perhaps TRBD1 as D (5 bases). CDR3 length: 12 residues. V lost 10 bases, J lost 7 bases, and 17 bases lay in between. Germline V gene lookup returns CDR1 MNHEY and CDR2 SVGEGT. This CDR3 reads CAIATVFLEQYF. DNA of the CDR3: TGTGCCATTGCGACAGTTTTTTTGGAGCAGTACTTC.

This clonotype was seen a few times. The rearrangement links TRBV10-3 to TRBJ2-6, with a tentative D call TRBD1 (6 bases). Germline V gene data show CDR1 as ENHRY and CDR2 as SYGVKD. Trimming removed 11 bases from V and 0 bases from J, with 11 bases in between. The CDR3 extends over 14 amino acids. The CDR3 region is CAGKGGSGANVLTF. CDR3 in DNA: TGTGCCGGTAAAGGGGGCTCTGGGGCCAACGTCCTGACTTTC.

The chain has TRBV4-1 and TRBJ2-6; D may be TRBD1 (5 bases). Germline lookup yields CDR1 MGHRA and CDR2 YSYEKL. The ends were cut back, 4 bases at V and 3 bases at J, with 19 bases in the middle. CDR3 length: 18 residues. CDR3 in DNA: TGCGCCAGCAGCCCCCCTCCTGGACGCCAGGGTGGGGCCAACGTCCTGACTTTC. It is translated as CASSPPPGRQGGANVLTF.